Following are 29 T cell receptor beta chains from one sample sequenced in a study of T cell responses to AZD1222 COVID-19 vaccine. The assay was immunoSEQ multiplex PCR, and TCRdb's table has in-frame clones only and misses some. In the table there are 100,000 or so clones, 87% of which are singletons. The starting material was peripheral blood, obtained on day 0 of AZD1222 vaccination. These receptors came from an adult in good health.

The chain has TRBV6-5 and TRBJ1-6; D unresolved. The CDR3 is 14 amino acids. Germline V gene data show CDR1 as MNHEY and CDR2 as SVGAGI. The V and J ends lost 7 bases and 8 bases respectively, with 15 bases between them. This CDR3 is CASTRDGRDSPLHF. DNA for the CDR3: TGTGCCAGCACCCGAGACGGGAGAGATTCACCCCTCCACTTT.

This clone came up once. J is TRBJ1-5 and V is TRBV6-2 or TRBV6-3, with D possibly matching TRBD1 (5 bases). Germline CDR1 reads MNHEY; CDR2 reads SVGEGT. The CDR3 has 18 amino acids. V was trimmed by 2 bases and J by 0 bases, leaving 17 bases between them. CDR3 in DNA: TGTGCCAGCAGTTACCGAACGGGGCAGGGATATAGCAATCAGCCCCAGCATTTT. Protein: CASSYRTGQGYSNQPQHF.

The V gene is TRBV6-5, the J gene TRBJ2-7; the D gene is possibly TRBD2 (7 bases). Germline V gives CDR1 MNHEY, CDR2 SVGAGI. The CDR3 has 15 residues. V gave up 7 bases and J gave up 3 bases, with 19 bases separating them. This CDR3 reads CASIHLAGAFYEQYF. As DNA, the CDR3 is TGTGCCAGCATCCACCTGGCGGGGGCCTTCTACGAGCAGTACTTC.

This sequence joins TRBV19 and TRBJ1-2; D gene unclear. Germline V lookup: CDR1 LNHDA, CDR2 SQIVND (reference sequence). Trimming left V 6 bases short and J 4 bases short, with 12 bases between. The CDR3 sequence is 13 residues long. The CDR3 bases are TGTGCCAGTAGAAGGCAGACCAGCTATGGCTACACCTTC. Its protein product is CASRRQTSYGYTF.

J is TRBJ2-1 and V is TRBV6-2 or TRBV6-3, with 9 nucleotides matching TRBD2. The V gene's germline CDR1 is MNHEY and CDR2 SVGEGT. Trimming at V came to 0 bases and at J to 2 bases, leaving 11 bases not matched to a gene. The CDR3 consists of 19 residues. The CDR3 nucleotides are TGTGCCAGCAGTTACTCGACGGCATTTAGCGGGGGAACCTACAATGAGCAGTTCTTC. It encodes CASSYSTAFSGGTYNEQFF.

The count of this clone is one. The J gene is TRBJ1-1, the V gene TRBV9; no clear D. Germline V gene data show CDR1 as SGDLS and CDR2 as YYNGEE. This CDR3 is 14 amino acids long. V gave up 0 bases and J gave up 4 bases, with 10 bases separating them. CDR3 loop: CASSVVGEGTEAFF. CDR3 DNA: TGTGCCAGCAGCGTAGTTGGAGAGGGCACTGAAGCTTTCTTT.

J is TRBJ2-7 and V is TRBV27; TRBD2 might be the D (5 bases). This CDR3 contains 15 residues. Deletions cut 2 bases from V and 0 bases from J, with 11 bases between. Germline CDR1 reads MNHEY; CDR2 reads SMNVEV (reference sequence). For the CDR3, the DNA is TGTGCCAGCAGTTTACCGAGGGCCCCCTCCTACGAGCAGTACGTC. Its translation: CASSLPRAPSYEQYV.

The chain combines TRBV5-4 with TRBJ2-5; 13 bases fit TRBD2. The V and J ends lost 3 bases and 2 bases, in that order; junction bases with no gene match: 4. The CDR3 length is 16 residues. CDR1 and CDR2 from the germline V gene are SGHNT and YYREEE (reference sequence). CDR3 coding DNA: TGTGCCAGCAGCTCGGGGGGACTAGCGGGGCAAGAGACCCAGTACTTC. This gives the protein CASSSGGLAGQETQYF.

The chain combines TRBV11-2 with TRBJ1-1; the D gene is possibly TRBD1 (5 bases). Trimming cost V 6 bases and J 2 bases, with 10 bases left between them. Germline V gene data show CDR1 as SGHAT and CDR2 as FQNNGV. There are 13 residues in the CDR3. This CDR3 is CASSPQGNTEAFF. The DNA of the CDR3 is TGTGCCAGCAGTCCCCAGGGAAACACTGAAGCTTTCTTT.

This chain joins TRBV6-6 and TRBJ1-5; D is possibly TRBD1 (6 bases). The CDR3 runs 15 residues. Germline V lookup: CDR1 MNHNY, CDR2 SVGAGI (reference sequence). V was shortened by 6 bases and J by 2 bases, with 14 bases between the two germline ends. CDR3 coding DNA: TGTGCCAGCAGGGGAGGAGGGGGGGGCAATCAGCCCCAGCATTTT. It translates to CASRGGGGGNQPQHF.

This chain joins TRBV4-1 and TRBJ1-2; 8 bases fit TRBD1. This CDR3 spans 14 amino acids. Trimming at V came to 7 bases and at J to 5 bases, leaving 9 bases not matched to a gene. Looked up from germline, CDR1 is MGHRA and CDR2 is YSYEKL. DNA of the CDR3: TGCGCCAGCACCATGACAGGGGTGGGGTATGGCTACACCTTC. Translating gives CASTMTGVGYGYTF.

The J gene is TRBJ2-5, the V gene TRBV19; 11 nucleotides match TRBD2. CDR1 is LNHDA, CDR2 SQIVND, per germline (reference sequence). Losses at the gene ends were 10 bases for V and 4 bases for J; bases not matched to a gene: 14. This CDR3 contains 16 residues. The CDR3 is CATLRTSGGGRETQYF. The CDR3 region has the DNA TGTGCCACCCTACGTACTAGCGGGGGAGGTCGAGAGACCCAGTACTTC.

In this sample, this clone turned up once. The J gene is TRBJ1-5, the V gene TRBV6-5; 9 nucleotides line up with TRBD1. Germline V gene lookup returns CDR1 MNHEY and CDR2 SVGAGI. The length of the CDR3 is 13 residues. J gave up 4 bases and V 10 bases, and 5 bases lay outside the gene matches. CDR3 sequence: CATRTGVNQPQHF. The CDR3 bases are TGTGCCACCAGGACAGGGGTAAATCAGCCCCAGCATTTT.

The chain joins TRBV6-2 or TRBV6-3 to TRBJ1-1; 11 nucleotides match TRBD1. Trimming took 6 bases from V and 5 from J; bases not matched to a gene: 5. The length of the CDR3 is 14 residues. Per germline, CDR1 MNHEY and CDR2 SVGEGT. CDR3 protein: CASSRDRGYTEAFF. CDR3 coding DNA: TGTGCCAGCAGCCGGGACAGGGGGTATACTGAAGCTTTCTTT.

This clone was observed a few times. The rearrangement links TRBV15 to TRBJ1-5; D perhaps matches TRBD1 (6 bases). In germline, CDR1 is LNHNV, CDR2 YYDKDF (reference sequence). Trimming took off 0 bases at V and 4 bases at J, with 7 bases between the two ends. The length of the CDR3 is 14 residues. CDR3: CATSREDRNQPQHF. The CDR3 nucleotides read TGTGCCACCAGCAGAGAGGACAGAAATCAGCCCCAGCATTTT.

The rearrangement links TRBV3-1 (or the pseudogene TRBV3-2) to TRBJ2-7; a possible D gene is TRBD1 (5 bases). The ends were cut back, 5 bases at V and 2 bases at J, with 10 bases in the middle. This CDR3 comprises 13 residues. Germline-derived CDR1 and CDR2 are LGHDT and YNNKEL (reference sequence). In nucleotides, the CDR3 is TGTGCCAGCAGCTTAGGGGCGACCTACGAGCAGTACTTC. This translates into CASSLGATYEQYF.

The CDR3 protein is CASTEPGTGYSVKYF. The DNA for the CDR3 is TGTGCCAGCACCGAGCCCGGGACAGGGTATTCAGTGAAGTACTTC. V usage is TRBV21-1 and J usage is TRBJ2-4; TRBD1 is the table's D call, not checked against the DNA. TRBV21-1 is flagged as a pseudogene. This CDR3 has 15 amino acids.

This chain joins TRBV12-3 or TRBV12-4 and TRBJ1-1; no reliable D call. Between the trimmed V and J ends, which lost 6 bases and 3 bases, there was a span of 11 bases. CDR3 size: 13 residues. The CDR3 DNA reads as TGTGCCAGCAGGTGGACGGAATACACTGAAGCTTTCTTT. Its translation: CASRWTEYTEAFF.

CDR3 sequence (DNA): TGTGCCAGCAGTCAACTTGACAGGGTACTAACACCCCTCCACTTT. Protein: CASSQLDRVLTPLHF. V is TRBV6-5 and J is TRBJ1-6, with 7 positions matching TRBD1. The CDR3 length is 15 residues. V shed 5 bases and J 11 bases; nucleotides not matched to a gene: 12. Germline V gene data show CDR1 as MNHEY and CDR2 as SVGAGI.

V gene TRBV6-5 combines with J gene TRBJ2-7; D possibly corresponds to TRBD1 (6 bases). Germline CDR1 and CDR2: MNHEY and SVGAGI. V lost 8 bases, J lost 2 bases, and 10 bases lay in between. The CDR3 consists of 12 residues. CDR3 in amino acids: CASLGATYEQYF. For the CDR3, the DNA is TGTGCCAGCCTGGGGGCCACCTACGAGCAGTACTTC.

The V call is TRBV4-1, the J call TRBJ2-1, with 13 positions matching TRBD2. In germline, CDR1 is MGHRA, CDR2 YSYEKL. Trimming removed 5 bases from V and 1 base from J; junction bases left unmatched: 5. The CDR3 has 17 amino acids. The CDR3 DNA is TGCGCCAGCAGCGTAACACTAGCGGGAGGGTCCTACAATGAGCAGTTCTTC. It specifies CASSVTLAGGSYNEQFF.

This clone has only one observation. This sequence joins TRBV7-3 and TRBJ2-3, with 14 bases lining up with TRBD2. The CDR3 covers 20 residues. V dropped 0 bases and J dropped 1; count of bases not matched to a gene: 9. Germline V lookup: CDR1 SGHTA, CDR2 FQGTGA. In DNA form, the CDR3 reads TGTGCCAGCAGCTTAACGGGACTAGCGGGAGTATCGGCACGCACAGATACGCAGTATTTT. Amino acid sequence: CASSLTGLAGVSARTDTQYF.

This clone was picked up one time. The V and J genes are TRBV5-5 and TRBJ2-7; D not certain. Per germline, CDR1 SGHKS and CDR2 YYEKEE (reference sequence). This CDR3 comprises 13 residues. V lost 1 base to trimming and J lost 0 bases, with 5 bases between them. The CDR3 spells CASSLISSYEQYV. CDR3 nucleotides: TGTGCCAGCAGCTTGATTAGCTCCTACGAGCAGTACGTC.

This clone was seen only once. The V gene is TRBV7-9, the J gene TRBJ2-3; TRBD2 matches 7 bases. Per the germline V gene, CDR1 is SEHNR and CDR2 is FQNEAQ (reference sequence). CDR3 length: 14 residues. V dropped 5 bases and J dropped 5; count of bases not matched to a gene: 7. The CDR3 DNA is TGTGCCAGCAGCCCAGGCTCTAGCGGAGATACGCAGTATTTT. Encoded protein: CASSPGSSGDTQYF.

The chain has TRBV2 and TRBJ1-4; D perhaps matches TRBD1 (6 bases). Germline V CDR1 and CDR2: SNHLY, FYNNEI. The CDR3 length is 14 residues. Trimming pared 8 bases from V and 1 base from J, leaving 11 bases between. The CDR3: CASRRGGTNEKLFF. CDR3 sequence (DNA): TGTGCCAGCCGGAGGGGGGGAACTAATGAAAAACTGTTTTTT.

This chain joins TRBV30 and TRBJ2-2, with TRBD2 matching over 8 bases. The CDR3 is 15 residues long. The trim removed 5 bases at V and 1 base at J, leaving 6 bases unmatched. Germline V gene lookup returns CDR1 GTSNPN and CDR2 SVGIG (reference sequence). The CDR3 spells CAWRGGALNTGELFF. The CDR3 region has the DNA TGTGCCTGGCGGGGGGGGGCCCTGAACACCGGGGAGCTGTTTTTT.

V usage is TRBV4-2 and J usage is TRBJ2-3, with 12 bases fitting TRBD1. V dropped 0 bases and J dropped 6; count of bases not matched to a gene: 7. Germline V gene data show CDR1 as LGHNA and CDR2 as YNFKEQ. The length of the CDR3 is 17 residues. The CDR3 region is CASSQELRDRGLDTQYF. The CDR3 DNA sequence: TGTGCCAGCAGCCAAGAACTCCGGGACAGGGGGCTGGATACGCAGTATTTT.

V gene TRBV7-3 combines with J gene TRBJ1-1; D is ambiguous. With 4 bases removed from V and 8 bases from J, the gap between germline ends came to 14 bases. Germline assignment: CDR1 SGHTA and CDR2 FQGTGA. The CDR3 has 13 residues. The CDR3 loop reads CASSYRLSEEAFF. The CDR3 DNA is TGTGCCAGCAGCTACCGACTGTCGGAGGAAGCTTTCTTT.

The genes are TRBV4-2 and TRBJ1-2; D is uncertain. CDR3 length equals 14 residues. Germline CDR1 and CDR2: LGHNA and YNFKEQ. Deletions cut 0 bases from V and 8 bases from J, with 13 bases between. The CDR3 region has the DNA TGTGCCAGCAGCCAAGATCTGGAAATGAGGGGCTACACCTTC. As protein: CASSQDLEMRGYTF.